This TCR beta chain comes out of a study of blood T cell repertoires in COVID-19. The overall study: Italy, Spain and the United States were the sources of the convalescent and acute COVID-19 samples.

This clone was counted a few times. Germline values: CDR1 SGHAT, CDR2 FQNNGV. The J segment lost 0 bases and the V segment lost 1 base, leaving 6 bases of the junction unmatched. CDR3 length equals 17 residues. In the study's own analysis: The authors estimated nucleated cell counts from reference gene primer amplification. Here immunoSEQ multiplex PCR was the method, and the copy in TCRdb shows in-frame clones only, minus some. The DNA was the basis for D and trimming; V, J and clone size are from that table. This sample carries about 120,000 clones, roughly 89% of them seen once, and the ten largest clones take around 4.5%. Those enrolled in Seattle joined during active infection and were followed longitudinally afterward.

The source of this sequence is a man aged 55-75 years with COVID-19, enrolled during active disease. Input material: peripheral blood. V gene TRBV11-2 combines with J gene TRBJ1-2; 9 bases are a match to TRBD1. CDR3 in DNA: TGTGCCAGCAGCTTAGGGGACAGGGTTTTTCCTAACTATGGCTACACCTTC. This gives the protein CASSLGDRVFPNYGYTF.